Presented here are 8 T cell receptor beta chains from one specimen sequenced in a study of cytomegalovirus exposure and HLA in healthy donors. The primer mix had 60 Vbeta and 13 Jbeta primers. The method was immunoSEQ multiplex PCR; TCRdb's version includes in-frame clones alone and lacks a portion of them. Of 86,000 or so clones in the sample, 70% to 80% were seen once. The source material was PBMCs. All receptors derive from a woman in her 40s in good health and CMV-seropositive.

The chain uses TRBV7-2 and TRBJ2-2, with TRBD2 as a possible D gene (6 bases). This CDR3 is 17 amino acids long. Germline V lookup: CDR1 SGHTA, CDR2 FQGNSA. Deletions cut 1 base from V and 6 bases from J, with 18 bases between. The CDR3 bases are TGTGCCAGCAGCTTAGATCCCTCGGGACTTTTGCCCGGGGAGCTGTTTTTT. Translation gives CASSLDPSGLLPGELFF.

A word on this clone: One junction end disagrees with the germline gene, perhaps due to a read error. The chain combines TRBV7-7 with TRBJ2-5; 9 bases match TRBD1. This CDR3 is 13 amino acids long. Germline V gene data show CDR1 as SSHAT and CDR2 as FNYEAQ (reference sequence). DNA of the CDR3: TGTGCTAGCAGGTCCGGGACAGGGGAGACCCAGTACTTC. Amino acid sequence: CASRSGTGETQYF. Complete variable domain (other parts from reference TRBV7-7 and TRBJ2-5): GAGVSQSPRYKVTKRGQDVTLRCDPISSHATLYWYQQALGQGPEFLTYFNYEAQPDKSGLPSDRFSAERPEGSISTLTIQRTEQRDSAMYRCASRSGTGETQYFGPGTRLLVL.

Regarding this clone: The sample contains more than one DNA sequence encoding this CDR3. The chain employs TRBV30 and TRBJ1-2; perhaps TRBD1 as D (5 bases). Germline CDR1 reads GTSNPN; CDR2 reads SVGIG (reference sequence). This CDR3 contains 14 residues. Trimming cost V 0 bases and J 3 bases, with 11 bases left between them. CDR3 DNA sequence: TGTGCCTGGAGTGTACACAGGACACACTATGGCTACACCTTC. It codes for CAWSVHRTHYGYTF.

The chain employs TRBV7-2 and TRBJ1-2; TRBD1 is a possible D gene (6 bases). Germline V CDR1 and CDR2: SGHTA, FQGNSA. The CDR3 is 14 residues long. Trimming left V 1 base short and J 5 bases short, with 11 bases between. CDR3 loop: CASSLDRARYGYTF. CDR3 bases: TGTGCCAGCAGCTTAGACAGGGCCCGGTATGGCTACACCTTC.

The gene calls are TRBV2 and TRBJ1-3, with unresolved D. Per the germline V gene, CDR1 is SNHLY and CDR2 is FYNNEI. The CDR3 contains 14 residues. With 5 bases removed from V and 3 bases from J, the gap between germline ends came to 11 bases. The DNA of the CDR3 is TGTGCCAGCAGTCCCTCCTCTTATGGAAACACCATATATTTT. Its translation is CASSPSSYGNTIYF.

Only one count was recorded for this clone. The CDR3 coding sequence is TGTGCCAGCAGTCCTGGACACCTTATGAACACTGAAGCTTTCTTT. Translated: CASSPGHLMNTEAFF. V gene TRBV7-9 combines with J gene TRBJ1-1, with D perhaps matching TRBD1 (5 bases). Germline V lookup: CDR1 SEHNR, CDR2 FQNEAQ (reference sequence). CDR3 length: 15 amino acids. Between the trimmed V and J ends, which lost 6 bases and 0 bases, there was a span of 14 bases.

V and J are TRBV5-6 and TRBJ2-5, with D tentatively TRBD2 (5 bases). The CDR3 totals 18 residues. V shed 0 bases and J shed 5 bases, with 23 bases lying between them. Germline loops: CDR1 SGHDT, CDR2 YYEEEE. Here the CDR3 reads CASSLAKRVASWDETQYF. For the CDR3, the DNA is TGTGCCAGCAGCTTGGCCAAGAGGGTGGCTAGCTGGGATGAGACCCAGTACTTC.

The chain joins TRBV6-5 to TRBJ2-7; D is unresolved. Trimming cost V 2 bases and J 3 bases, with 5 bases left between them. The CDR3 spans 12 residues. Germline lookup yields CDR1 MNHEY and CDR2 SVGAGI. CDR3 loop: CASSYRGYEQYF. The CDR3 DNA follows: TGTGCCAGCAGTTACCGCGGCTACGAGCAGTACTTC.